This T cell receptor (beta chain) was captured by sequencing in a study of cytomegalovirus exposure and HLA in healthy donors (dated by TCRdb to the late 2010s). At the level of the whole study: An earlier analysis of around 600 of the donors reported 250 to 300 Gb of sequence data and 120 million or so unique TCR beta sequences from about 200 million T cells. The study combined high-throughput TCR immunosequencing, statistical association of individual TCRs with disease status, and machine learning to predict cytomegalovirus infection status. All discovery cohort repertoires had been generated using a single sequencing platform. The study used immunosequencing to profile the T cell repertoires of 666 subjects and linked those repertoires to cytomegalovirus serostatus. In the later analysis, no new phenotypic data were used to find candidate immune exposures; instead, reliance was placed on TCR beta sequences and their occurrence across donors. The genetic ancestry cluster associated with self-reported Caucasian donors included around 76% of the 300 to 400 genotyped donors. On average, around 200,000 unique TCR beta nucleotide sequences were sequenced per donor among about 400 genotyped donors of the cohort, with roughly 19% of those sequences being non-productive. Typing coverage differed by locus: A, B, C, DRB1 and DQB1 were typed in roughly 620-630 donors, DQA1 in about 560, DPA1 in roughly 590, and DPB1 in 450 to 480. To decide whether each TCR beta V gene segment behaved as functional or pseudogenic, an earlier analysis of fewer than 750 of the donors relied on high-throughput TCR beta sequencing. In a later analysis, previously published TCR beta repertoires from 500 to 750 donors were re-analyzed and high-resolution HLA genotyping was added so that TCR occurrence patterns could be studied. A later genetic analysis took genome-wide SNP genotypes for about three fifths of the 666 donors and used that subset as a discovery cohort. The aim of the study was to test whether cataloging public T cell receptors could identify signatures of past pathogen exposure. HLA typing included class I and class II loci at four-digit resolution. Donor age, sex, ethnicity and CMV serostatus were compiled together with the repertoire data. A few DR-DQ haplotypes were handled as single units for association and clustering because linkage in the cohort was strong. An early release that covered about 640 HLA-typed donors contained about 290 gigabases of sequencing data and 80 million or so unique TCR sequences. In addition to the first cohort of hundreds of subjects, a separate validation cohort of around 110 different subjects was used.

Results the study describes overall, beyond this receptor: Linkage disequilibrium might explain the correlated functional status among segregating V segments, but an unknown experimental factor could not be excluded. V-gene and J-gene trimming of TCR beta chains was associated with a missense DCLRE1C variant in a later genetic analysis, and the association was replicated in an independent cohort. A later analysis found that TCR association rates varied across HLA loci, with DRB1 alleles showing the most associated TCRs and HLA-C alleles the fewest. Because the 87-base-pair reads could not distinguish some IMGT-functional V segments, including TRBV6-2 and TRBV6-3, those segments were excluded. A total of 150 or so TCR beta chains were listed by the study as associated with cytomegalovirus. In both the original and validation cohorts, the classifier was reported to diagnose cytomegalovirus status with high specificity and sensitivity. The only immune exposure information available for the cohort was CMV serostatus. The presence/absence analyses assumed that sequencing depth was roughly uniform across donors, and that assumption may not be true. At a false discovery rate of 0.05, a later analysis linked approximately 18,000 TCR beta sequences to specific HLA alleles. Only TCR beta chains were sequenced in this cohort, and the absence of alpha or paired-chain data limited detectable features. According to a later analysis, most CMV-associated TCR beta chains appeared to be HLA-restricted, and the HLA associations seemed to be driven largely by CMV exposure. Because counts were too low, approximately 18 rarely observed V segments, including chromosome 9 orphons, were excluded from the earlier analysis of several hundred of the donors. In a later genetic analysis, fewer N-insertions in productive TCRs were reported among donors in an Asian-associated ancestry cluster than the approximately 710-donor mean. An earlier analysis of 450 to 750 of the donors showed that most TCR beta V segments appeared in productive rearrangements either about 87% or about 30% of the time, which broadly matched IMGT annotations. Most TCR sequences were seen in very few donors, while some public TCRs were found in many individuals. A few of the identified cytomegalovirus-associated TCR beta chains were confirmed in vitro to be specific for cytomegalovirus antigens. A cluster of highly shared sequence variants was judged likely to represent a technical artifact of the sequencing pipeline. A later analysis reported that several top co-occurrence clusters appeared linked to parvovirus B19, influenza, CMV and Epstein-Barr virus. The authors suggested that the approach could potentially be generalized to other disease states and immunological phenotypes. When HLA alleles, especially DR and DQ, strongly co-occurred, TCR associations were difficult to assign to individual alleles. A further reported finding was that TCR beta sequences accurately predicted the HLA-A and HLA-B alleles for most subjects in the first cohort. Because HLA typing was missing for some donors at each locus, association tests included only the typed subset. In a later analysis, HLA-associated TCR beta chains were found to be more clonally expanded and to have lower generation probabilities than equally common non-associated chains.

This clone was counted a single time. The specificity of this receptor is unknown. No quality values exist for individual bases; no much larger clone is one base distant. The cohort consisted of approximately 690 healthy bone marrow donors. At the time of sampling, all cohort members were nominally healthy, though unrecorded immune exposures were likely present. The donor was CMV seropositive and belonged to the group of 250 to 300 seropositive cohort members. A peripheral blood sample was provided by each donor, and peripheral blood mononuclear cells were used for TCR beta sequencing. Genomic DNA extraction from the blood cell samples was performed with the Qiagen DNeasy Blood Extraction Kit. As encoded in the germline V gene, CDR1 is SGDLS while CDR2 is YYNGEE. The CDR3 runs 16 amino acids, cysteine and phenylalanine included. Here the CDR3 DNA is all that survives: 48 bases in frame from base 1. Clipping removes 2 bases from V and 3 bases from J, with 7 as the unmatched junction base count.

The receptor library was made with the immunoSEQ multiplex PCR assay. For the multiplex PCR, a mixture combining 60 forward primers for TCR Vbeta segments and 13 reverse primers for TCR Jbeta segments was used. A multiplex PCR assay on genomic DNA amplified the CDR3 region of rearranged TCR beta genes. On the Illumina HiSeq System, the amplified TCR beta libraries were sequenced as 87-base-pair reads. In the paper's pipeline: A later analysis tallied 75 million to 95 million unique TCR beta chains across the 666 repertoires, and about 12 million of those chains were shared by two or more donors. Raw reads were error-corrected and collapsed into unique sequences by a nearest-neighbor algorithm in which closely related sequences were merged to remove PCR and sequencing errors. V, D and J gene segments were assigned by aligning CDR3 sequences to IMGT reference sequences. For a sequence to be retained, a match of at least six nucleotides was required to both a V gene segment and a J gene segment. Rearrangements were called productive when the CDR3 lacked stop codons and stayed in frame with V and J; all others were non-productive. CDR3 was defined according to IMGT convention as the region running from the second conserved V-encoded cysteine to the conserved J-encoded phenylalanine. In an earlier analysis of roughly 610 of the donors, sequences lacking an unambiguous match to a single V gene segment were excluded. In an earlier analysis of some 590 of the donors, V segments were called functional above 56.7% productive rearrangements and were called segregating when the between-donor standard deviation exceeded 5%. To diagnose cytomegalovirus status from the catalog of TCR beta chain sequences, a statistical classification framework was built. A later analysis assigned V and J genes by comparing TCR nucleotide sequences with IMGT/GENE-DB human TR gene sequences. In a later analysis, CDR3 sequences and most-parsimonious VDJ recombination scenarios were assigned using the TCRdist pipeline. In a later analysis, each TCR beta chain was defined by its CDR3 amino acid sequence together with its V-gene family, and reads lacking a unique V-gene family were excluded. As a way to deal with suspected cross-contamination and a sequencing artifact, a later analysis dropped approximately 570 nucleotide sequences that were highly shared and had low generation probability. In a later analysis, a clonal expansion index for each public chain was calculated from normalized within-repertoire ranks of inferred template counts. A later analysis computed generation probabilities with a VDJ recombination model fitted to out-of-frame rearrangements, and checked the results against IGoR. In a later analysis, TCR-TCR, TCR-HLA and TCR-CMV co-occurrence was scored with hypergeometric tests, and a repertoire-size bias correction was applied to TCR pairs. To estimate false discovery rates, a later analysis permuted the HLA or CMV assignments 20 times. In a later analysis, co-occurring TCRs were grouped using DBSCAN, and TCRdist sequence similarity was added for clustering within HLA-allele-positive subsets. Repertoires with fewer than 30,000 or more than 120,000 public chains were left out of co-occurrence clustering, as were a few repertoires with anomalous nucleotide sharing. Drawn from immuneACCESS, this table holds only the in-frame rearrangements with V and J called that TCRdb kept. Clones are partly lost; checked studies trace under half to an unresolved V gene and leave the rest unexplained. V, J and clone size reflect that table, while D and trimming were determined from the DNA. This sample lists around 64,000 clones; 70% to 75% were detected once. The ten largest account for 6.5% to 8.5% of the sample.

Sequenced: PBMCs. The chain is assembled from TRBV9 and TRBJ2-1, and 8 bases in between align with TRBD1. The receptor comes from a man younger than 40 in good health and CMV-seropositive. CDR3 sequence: CASSVPTGAGYNEQFF. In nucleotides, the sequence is TGTGCCAGCAGCGTCCCGACAGGGGCGGGCTACAATGAGCAGTTCTTC.